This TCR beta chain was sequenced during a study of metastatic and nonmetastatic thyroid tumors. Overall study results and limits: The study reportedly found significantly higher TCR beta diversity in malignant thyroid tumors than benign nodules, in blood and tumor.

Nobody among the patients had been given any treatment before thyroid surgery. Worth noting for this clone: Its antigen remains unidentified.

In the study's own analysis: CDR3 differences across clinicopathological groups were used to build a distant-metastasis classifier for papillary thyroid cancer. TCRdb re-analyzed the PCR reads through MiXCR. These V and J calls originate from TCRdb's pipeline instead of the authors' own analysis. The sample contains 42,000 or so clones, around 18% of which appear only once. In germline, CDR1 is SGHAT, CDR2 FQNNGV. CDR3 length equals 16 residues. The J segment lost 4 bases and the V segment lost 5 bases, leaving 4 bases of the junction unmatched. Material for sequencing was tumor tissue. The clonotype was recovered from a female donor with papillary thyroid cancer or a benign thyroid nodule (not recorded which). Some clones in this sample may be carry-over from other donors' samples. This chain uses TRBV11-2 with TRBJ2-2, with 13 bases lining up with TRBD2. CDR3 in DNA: TGTGCCAGCAGCACCGGGACTAGCGGGATCACCGGGGAGCTGTTTTTT. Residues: CASSTGTSGITGELFF.